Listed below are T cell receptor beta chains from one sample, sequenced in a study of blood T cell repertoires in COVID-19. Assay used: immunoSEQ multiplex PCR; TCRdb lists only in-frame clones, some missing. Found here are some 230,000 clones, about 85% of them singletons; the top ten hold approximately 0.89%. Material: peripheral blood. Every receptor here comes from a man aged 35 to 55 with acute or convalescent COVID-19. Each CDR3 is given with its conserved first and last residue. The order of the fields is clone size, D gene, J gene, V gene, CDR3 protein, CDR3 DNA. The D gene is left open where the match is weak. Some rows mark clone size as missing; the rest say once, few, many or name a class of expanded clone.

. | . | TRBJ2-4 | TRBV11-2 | CASSLDRVPELAKNIQYF | TGTGCCAGCAGCTTAGATCGGGTTCCGGAACTAGCCAAAAACATTCAGTACTTC
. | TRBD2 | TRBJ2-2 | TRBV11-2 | CASSLMGLNAGELFF | TGTGCCAGCAGCTTAATGGGACTAAACGCCGGGGAGCTGTTTTTT
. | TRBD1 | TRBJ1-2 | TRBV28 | CASSLSQGSYGYTF | TGTGCCAGCAGTTTATCACAGGGGAGCTATGGCTACACCTTC
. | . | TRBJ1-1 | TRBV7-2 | CASSLDISEAFF | TGTGCCAGCAGCTTAGACATCAGTGAAGCTTTCTTT
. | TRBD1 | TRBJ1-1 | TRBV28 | CASRRTGRGTEAFF | TGTGCCAGCAGAAGGACAGGGAGAGGAACTGAAGCTTTCTTT
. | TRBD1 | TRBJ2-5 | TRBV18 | CASSPGQGEVETQYF | TGTGCCAGCTCGCCAGGACAGGGGGAAGTGGAGACCCAGTACTTC
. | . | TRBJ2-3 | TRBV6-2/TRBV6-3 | CASSYPLDGRSGERTDTQYF | TGTGCCAGCAGTTACCCCCTGGACGGGAGATCTGGGGAAAGGACAGATACGCAGTATTTT
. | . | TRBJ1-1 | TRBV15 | CATSRARGTEAFF | TGTGCCACCAGCAGAGCAAGGGGCACTGAAGCTTTCTTT
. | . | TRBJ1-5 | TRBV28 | CASSLFQGTQPQHF | TGTGCCAGCAGTTTGTTTCAGGGTACGCAGCCCCAGCATTTT
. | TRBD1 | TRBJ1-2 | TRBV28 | CASSSRTGGFSGYTF | TGTGCCAGCAGTTCTCGGACAGGGGGTTTTTCTGGCTACACCTTC
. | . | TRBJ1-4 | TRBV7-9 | CASSLAPSNEKLFF | TGTGCCAGCAGCTTAGCGCCGAGTAATGAAAAACTGTTTTTT
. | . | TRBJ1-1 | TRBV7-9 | CASSLEMNTEAFF | TGTGCCAGCAGCTTGGAGATGAACACTGAAGCTTTCTTT
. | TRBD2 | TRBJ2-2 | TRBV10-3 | CAISEGLAGGTYTGELFF | TGTGCCATCAGTGAGGGACTAGCGGGGGGAACTTACACCGGGGAGCTGTTTTTT
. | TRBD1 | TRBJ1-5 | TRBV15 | CATSSHGQGTSYSNQPQHF | TGTGCCACCAGCAGTCACGGACAGGGAACTTCTTATAGCAATCAGCCCCAGCATTTT
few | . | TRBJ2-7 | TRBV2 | CASSAQGTYEQYF | TGTGCCAGCAGCGCCCAGGGTACCTACGAGCAGTACTTC
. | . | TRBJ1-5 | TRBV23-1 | CASSLPQGFGSNQPQHF | TGCGCCAGCAGTCTTCCCCAGGGTTTTGGGAGCAATCAGCCCCAGCATTTT
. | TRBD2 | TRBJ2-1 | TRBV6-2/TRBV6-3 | CASSLSGGSSYNEQFF | TGTGCCAGCAGTCTTAGCGGGGGGAGCTCCTACAATGAGCAGTTCTTC
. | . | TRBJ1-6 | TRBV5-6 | CASSLEPDILSPLHF | TGTGCCAGCAGCTTGGAACCAGATATATTGTCACCCCTCCACTTT
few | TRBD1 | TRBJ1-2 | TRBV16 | CASSPGLTGAVGYTF | TGTGCCAGCAGCCCCGGGCTAACAGGGGCCGTTGGCTACACCTTC
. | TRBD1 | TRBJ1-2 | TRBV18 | CASSPGQGVYGYTF | TGTGCCAGCTCCCCGGGACAGGGGGTCTATGGCTACACCTTC
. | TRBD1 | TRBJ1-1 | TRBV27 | CASGYLDRDTEAFF | TGTGCCAGCGGCTACCTGGACAGGGACACTGAAGCTTTCTTT
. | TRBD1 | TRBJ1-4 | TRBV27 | CASRRQGAAANEKLFF | TGTGCCAGCAGACGACAGGGGGCGGCGGCTAATGAAAAACTGTTTTTT
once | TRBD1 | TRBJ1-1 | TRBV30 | CAWNRDREVNTEAFF | TGTGCCTGGAATCGGGACAGGGAGGTGAACACTGAAGCTTTCTTT
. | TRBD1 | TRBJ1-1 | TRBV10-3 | CATVTGANTEAFF | TGTGCCACCGTGACAGGGGCGAACACTGAAGCTTTCTTT
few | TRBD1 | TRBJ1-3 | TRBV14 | CASSPQGGTGNTIYF | TGTGCCAGCAGCCCACAGGGGGGGACTGGAAACACCATATATTTT
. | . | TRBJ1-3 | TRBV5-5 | CASRLADKLSGNTIYF | TGTGCCAGCAGATTGGCCGACAAACTCTCTGGAAACACCATATATTTT
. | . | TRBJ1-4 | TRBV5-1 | CASSGQLNEKLFF | TGCGCCAGCAGCGGACAGCTTAATGAAAAACTGTTTTTT
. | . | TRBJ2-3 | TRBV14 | CASSQAGQDTQYF | TGTGCCAGCAGCCAAGCAGGGCAGGATACGCAGTATTTT
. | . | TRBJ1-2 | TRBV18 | CASSPSAVVSPYGYTF | TGTGCCAGCTCACCATCAGCGGTCGTGTCCCCCTATGGCTACACCTTC
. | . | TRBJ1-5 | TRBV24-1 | CATSAGYRNQPQHF | TGTGCCACCAGTGCCGGGTATCGCAATCAGCCCCAGCATTTT
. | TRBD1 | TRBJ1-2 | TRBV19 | CASSTRDRGLSGYTF | TGTGCCAGTAGTACCCGGGACAGGGGGCTCTCTGGCTACACCTTC
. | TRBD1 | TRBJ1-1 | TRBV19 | CASSIHRGLNTEAFF | TGTGCCAGTAGTATCCACAGGGGATTGAACACTGAAGCTTTCTTT
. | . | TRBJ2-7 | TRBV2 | CASREGLGYEQYF | TGTGCCAGCAGGGAAGGACTGGGCTACGAGCAGTACTTC
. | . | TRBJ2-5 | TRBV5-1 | CASSRGVREETQYF | TGCGCCAGCAGCCGGGGAGTACGGGAGGAGACCCAGTACTTC
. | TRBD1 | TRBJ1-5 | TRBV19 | CASIEATGGRNQPQHF | TGTGCCAGTATTGAGGCAACAGGGGGGAGGAATCAGCCCCAGCATTTT
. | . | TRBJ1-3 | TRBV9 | CASSVETGSGNTIYF | TGTGCCAGCAGCGTAGAAACAGGGTCTGGAAACACCATATATTTT
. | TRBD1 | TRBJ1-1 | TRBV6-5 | CASRKTGGNTEAFF | TGTGCCAGCAGAAAGACAGGGGGGAACACTGAAGCTTTCTTT
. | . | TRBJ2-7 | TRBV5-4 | CASSQFRGYEQYF | TGTGCCAGCAGCCAGTTCCGGGGGTACGAGCAGTACTTC
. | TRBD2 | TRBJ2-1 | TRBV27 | CASRPYLGGASEQFF | TGTGCCAGCAGACCTTACCTCGGGGGGGCCTCTGAGCAGTTCTTC
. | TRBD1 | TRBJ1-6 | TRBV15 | CATSRAQGGSPLHF | TGTGCCACCAGCAGAGCACAGGGGGGTTCACCCCTCCACTTT
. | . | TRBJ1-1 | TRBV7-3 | CASSKTGTTEAFF | TGTGCCAGCAGCAAAACAGGGACCACTGAAGCTTTCTTT
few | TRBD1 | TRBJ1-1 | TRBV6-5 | CASRDSLLNTEAFF | TGTGCCAGCCGGGACAGCCTCCTCAACACTGAAGCTTTCTTT